This T cell receptor (beta chain) was sequenced for a study of cytomegalovirus exposure and HLA in healthy donors. Findings and caveats of the study: Many donors carried some public TCRs, although rarity characterized most TCR sequences. In an earlier analysis, about 87% or about 30%: the productive usage of most TCR beta V segments. In a later analysis, HLA-C alleles had the fewest associated TCRs, DRB1 alleles the most.

From germline, CDR1 is SEHNR and CDR2 FQNEAQ (reference sequence). The CDR3 runs 15 residues. V dropped 1 base and J dropped 0 bases, with 10 bases sitting between them. As concerns this clone: The antigen remains unidentified.

The PCR contained 60 Vbeta and 13 Jbeta primers. Original handling: Later, some 79 million unique TCR beta chains were counted in an analysis, and about 10 million of them were shared. Repertoires were generated with immunoSEQ multiplex PCR, while TCRdb's copy carries only in-frame clones and drops some. The V and J calls and clone size come from that table; D and trimming were worked out from the DNA. The sample includes about 190,000 clones, 81% of them seen just once. This chain uses TRBV7-9 with TRBJ2-7; possibly TRBD1 for D (6 bases). Sequences were obtained from PBMCs. The receptor was derived from a man aged 35 to 55 in good health and CMV-seropositive. The CDR3 sequence is CASSLGQATSYEQYF. The DNA of the CDR3 is TGTGCCAGCAGCTTAGGACAGGCAACCTCCTACGAGCAGTACTTC.